A single sample is the source of the 16 T cell receptor beta chains below, sequenced in a study of blood T cell repertoires in COVID-19. The data were produced by immunoSEQ multiplex PCR, yet TCRdb's version contains in-frame clones alone and is incomplete. Here the sample spans fewer than 250,000 clones, 85% being singletons. Sequencing was done on a sample of peripheral blood. The receptors derive from a man in his forties or fifties with acute or convalescent COVID-19.

The genes are TRBV2 and TRBJ2-3; 13 nucleotides agree with TRBD2. The J segment lost 6 bases and the V segment lost 6 bases, leaving 9 bases of the junction unmatched. The CDR3 runs to 16 residues. Germline V CDR1 and CDR2: SNHLY, FYNNEI. Here the CDR3 reads CASSPGLAGVGDTQYF. In DNA, the CDR3 is TGTGCCAGCAGCCCCGGACTAGCGGGGGTGGGGGATACGCAGTATTTT.

This chain joins TRBV10-3 and TRBJ2-2; TRBD2 agrees at 10 bases. Unmatched junction bases numbered 5, after V lost 0 bases and J lost 1 base. Per the germline V gene, CDR1 is ENHRY and CDR2 is SYGVKD. The CDR3 is 18 residues long. This CDR3 reads CAISESASGGQNTGELFF. The CDR3 nucleotides read TGTGCCATCAGTGAGTCGGCTAGCGGGGGCCAGAACACCGGGGAGCTGTTTTTT.

V is TRBV27 and J is TRBJ1-6, with 10 nucleotides matching TRBD1. The CDR3 sequence is 16 residues long. CDR1 and CDR2 from the germline V gene are MNHEY and SMNVEV (reference sequence). V gave up 5 bases and J gave up 8 bases; unmatched junction bases: 9. CDR3 in amino acids: CASSRRQGAKDSPLHF. In DNA form, the CDR3 reads TGTGCCAGCAGTAGGAGACAGGGGGCCAAGGATTCACCCCTCCACTTT.

This clone has a handful of counts. The rearrangement joins TRBV12-3 or TRBV12-4 to TRBJ1-1, with TRBD1 as a possible D gene (5 bases). The length of the CDR3 is 13 residues. V was clipped by 5 bases and J by 4 bases, with 11 bases between them. Written as DNA, the CDR3 is TGTGCCAGCAGTGGCCCGGGGGGCACTGAAGCTTTCTTT. Its protein is CASSGPGGTEAFF.

This clone appeared once. The chain joins TRBV5-6 to TRBJ2-5, with D possibly TRBD2 on 5 matching bases. This CDR3 is built from 14 residues. V was trimmed by 2 bases and J by 5 bases, leaving 13 bases between them. Per the germline V gene, CDR1 is SGHDT and CDR2 is YYEEEE. CDR3: CASSLGTRVETQYF. The CDR3 nucleotides are TGTGCCAGCAGCTTAGGAACTAGGGTCGAGACCCAGTACTTC.

The chain joins TRBV12-5 to TRBJ1-1; the match to TRBD1 covers 7 bases. With V trimmed by 0 bases and J by 5 bases, 12 bases remained unmatched. The CDR3 is 17 residues long. Germline loops: CDR1 LGHNT, CDR2 FRNRAP. The CDR3 sequence is CASGLVTLTTGRTEAFF. The DNA of the CDR3 is TGTGCTAGTGGTTTGGTAACCCTGACGACAGGGCGAACTGAAGCTTTCTTT.

The rearrangement links TRBV28 to TRBJ1-6; the D gene is possibly TRBD1 (6 bases). With 3 bases removed from V and 6 bases from J, the gap between germline ends came to 12 bases. The CDR3 spans 15 residues. The V gene's germline CDR1 is MDHEN and CDR2 SYDVKM. The CDR3, as DNA: TGTGCCAGCAGTTTCCACGGACAGAGTAATTCACCCCTCCACTTT. The encoded protein is CASSFHGQSNSPLHF.

J is TRBJ2-3 and V is TRBV10-3, with no clear D. Germline assignment: CDR1 ENHRY and CDR2 SYGVKD. V lost 8 bases and J 6 bases, leaving 6 bases between the germline ends. There are 10 residues in the CDR3. CDR3 DNA sequence: TGTGCCATCCGCAGTGATACGCAGTATTTT. Its protein is CAIRSDTQYF.

This chain links TRBV6-5 with TRBJ1-1; perhaps TRBD1 as D (5 bases). V was clipped by 7 bases and J by 1 base, with 10 bases between them. There are 13 residues in the CDR3. Germline-derived CDR1 and CDR2 are MNHEY and SVGAGI. The CDR3 DNA is TGTGCCAGCACGGGACTGACGAACACTGAAGCTTTCTTT. Its translation is CASTGLTNTEAFF.

This clone was counted a single time. This chain links TRBV5-1 with TRBJ2-1; 9 bases fit TRBD1. The CDR3 loop spans 15 amino acids. Unmatched junction bases numbered 6, after V lost 4 bases and J lost 4 bases. Germline V gene data show CDR1 as SGHRS and CDR2 as YFSETQ. In DNA, the CDR3 is TGCGCCAGCAGCAAAACAGGGGGCACGTACAATGAGCAGTTCTTC. Protein sequence: CASSKTGGTYNEQFF. The complete variable domain, with remaining parts taken from reference TRBV5-1 and TRBJ2-1, reads KAGVTQTPRYLIKTRGQQVTLSCSPISGHRSVSWYQQTPGQGLQFLFEYFSETQRNKGNFPGRFSGRQFSNSRSEMNVSTLELGDSALYLCASSKTGGTYNEQFFGPGTRLTVL.

This rearrangement joins TRBV19 to TRBJ2-5; maybe TRBD2 (6 bases). Germline V CDR1 and CDR2: LNHDA, SQIVND (reference sequence). With 4 bases removed from V and 4 bases from J, the gap between germline ends came to 16 bases. The CDR3 is 15 residues long. The CDR3 here is CASSTKEGRRETQYF. DNA for the CDR3: TGTGCCAGTAGTACCAAGGAGGGGCGTCGAGAGACCCAGTACTTC. The full variable domain, with the rest looked up from reference TRBV19 and TRBJ2-5, is DGGITQSPKYLFRKEGQNVTLSCEQNLNHDAMYWYRQDPGQGLRLIYYSQIVNDFQKGDIAEGYSVSREKKESFPLTVTSAQKNPTAFYLCASSTKEGRRETQYFGPGTRLLVL.

This chain uses TRBV3-1 (or the pseudogene TRBV3-2) with TRBJ1-4, with D unresolved. The germline CDR1 and CDR2 sequences are LGHDT and YNNKEL (reference sequence). V lost 0 bases, J lost 4 bases, and 6 bases lay in between. The CDR3 is 14 amino acids. CDR3 residues: CASSQDLGNEKLFF. The CDR3, as DNA: TGTGCCAGCAGCCAAGATCTAGGTAATGAAAAACTGTTTTTT.

The genes are TRBV6-1 and TRBJ1-1; TRBD1 is a possible D gene (5 bases). The V end was cut by 4 bases, the J end by 2 bases, with 26 bases between. Germline CDR1 and CDR2: MNHNS and SASEGT. CDR3 length: 19 residues. The CDR3 reads CASSGRVGLQGNLNTEAFF. The CDR3 bases are TGTGCCAGCAGTGGGAGGGTTGGGCTGCAGGGTAACCTCAACACTGAAGCTTTCTTT.

V gene TRBV4-3 combines with J gene TRBJ1-5, with 11 bases lining up with TRBD1. The V gene end was trimmed by 4 bases and the J gene end by 5 bases; junction bases not matched to a gene: 13. The germline CDR1 and CDR2 sequences are LGHNA and YSLEER. The CDR3 length is 18 residues. Here the CDR3 reads CASSPRPPGQGAYQPQHF. The CDR3 DNA reads as TGCGCCAGCAGCCCCCGACCCCCCGGACAGGGGGCCTATCAGCCCCAGCATTTT.

The chain employs TRBV4-2 and TRBJ2-1; D is undetermined. The CDR3 spans 12 residues. Germline lookup yields CDR1 LGHNA and CDR2 YNFKEQ. V lost 2 bases and J 8 bases, leaving 7 bases between the germline ends. Here the CDR3 DNA reads TGTGCCAGCAGCCAACTCGAGGATGAGCAGTTCTTC. It encodes CASSQLEDEQFF.

The chain links TRBV2 to TRBJ2-5; maybe TRBD2 (5 bases). CDR1 SNHLY and CDR2 FYNNEI come from the germline V gene. Trimming removed 1 base at V and 5 bases at J, with 11 bases between. The CDR3 is made up of 14 amino acids. In DNA, the CDR3 is TGTGCCAGCAGTGAAGAGCGGAAAAGGGAGACCCAGTACTTC. It specifies CASSEERKRETQYF.